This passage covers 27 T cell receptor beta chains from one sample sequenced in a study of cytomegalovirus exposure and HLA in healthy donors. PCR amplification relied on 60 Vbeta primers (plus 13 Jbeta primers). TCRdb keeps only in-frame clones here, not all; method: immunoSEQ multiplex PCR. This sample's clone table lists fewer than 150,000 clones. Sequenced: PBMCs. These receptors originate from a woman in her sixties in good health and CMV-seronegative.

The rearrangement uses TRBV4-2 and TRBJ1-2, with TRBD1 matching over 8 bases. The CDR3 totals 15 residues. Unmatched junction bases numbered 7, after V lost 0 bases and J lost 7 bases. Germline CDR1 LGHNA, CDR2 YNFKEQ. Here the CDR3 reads CASSQEAGGPGGYTF. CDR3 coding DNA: TGTGCCAGCAGCCAAGAGGCAGGGGGCCCAGGTGGCTACACCTTC.

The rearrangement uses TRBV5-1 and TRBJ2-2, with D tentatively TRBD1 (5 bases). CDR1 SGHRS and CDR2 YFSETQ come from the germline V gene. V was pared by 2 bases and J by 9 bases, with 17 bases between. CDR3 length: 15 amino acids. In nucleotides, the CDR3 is TGCGCCAGCAGCTTCTTGGGGCAGCTCGAACGGGAGCTGTTTTTT. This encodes CASSFLGQLERELFF.

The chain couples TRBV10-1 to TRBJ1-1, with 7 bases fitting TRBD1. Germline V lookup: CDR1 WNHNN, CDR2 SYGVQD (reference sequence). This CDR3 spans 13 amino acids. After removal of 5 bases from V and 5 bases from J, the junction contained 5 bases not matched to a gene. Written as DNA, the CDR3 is TGCGCCAGCAGTAAGCAGGGGGGTACTGAAGCTTTCTTT. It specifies CASSKQGGTEAFF.

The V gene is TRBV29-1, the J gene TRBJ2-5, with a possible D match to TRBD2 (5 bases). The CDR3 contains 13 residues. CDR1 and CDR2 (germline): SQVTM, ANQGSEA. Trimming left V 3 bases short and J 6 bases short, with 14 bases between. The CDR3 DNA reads TGCAGCGTTGACCTAATGAGGGAAAAGACCCAGTACTTC. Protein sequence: CSVDLMREKTQYF.

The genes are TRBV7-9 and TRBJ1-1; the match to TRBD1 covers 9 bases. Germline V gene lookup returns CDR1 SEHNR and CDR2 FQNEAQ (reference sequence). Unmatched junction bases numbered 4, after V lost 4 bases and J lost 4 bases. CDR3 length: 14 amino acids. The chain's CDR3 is CASSSGQGVTEAFF. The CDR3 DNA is TGTGCCAGCAGCTCGGGACAGGGTGTCACTGAAGCTTTCTTT.

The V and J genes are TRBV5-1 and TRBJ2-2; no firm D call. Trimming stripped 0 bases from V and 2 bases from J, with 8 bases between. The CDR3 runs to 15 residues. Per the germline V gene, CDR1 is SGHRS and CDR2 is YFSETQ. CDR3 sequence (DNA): TGCGCCAGCAGCTTGGACAGACCTAACACCGGGGAGCTGTTTTTT. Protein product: CASSLDRPNTGELFF.

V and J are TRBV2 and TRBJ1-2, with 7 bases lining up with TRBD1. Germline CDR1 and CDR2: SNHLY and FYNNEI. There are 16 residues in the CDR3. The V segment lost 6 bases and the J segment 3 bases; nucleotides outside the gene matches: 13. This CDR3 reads CASRTQYRGGDYGYTF. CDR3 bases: TGTGCCAGCAGGACCCAATACAGGGGTGGGGACTATGGCTACACCTTC.

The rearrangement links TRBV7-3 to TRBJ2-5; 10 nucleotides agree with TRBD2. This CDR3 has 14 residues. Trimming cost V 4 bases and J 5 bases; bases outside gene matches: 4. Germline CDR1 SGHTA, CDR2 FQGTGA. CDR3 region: CASSSSSGSETQYF. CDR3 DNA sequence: TGTGCCAGCAGCTCATCTAGCGGGAGTGAGACCCAGTACTTC.

The DNA for the CDR3 is TGTGCCAGCAGCCTAAAATCGGGAACAGGGAAGTGGACTGAAGCTTTCTTT. It specifies CASSLKSGTGKWTEAFF. V is TRBV11-2 and J is TRBJ1-1; D is possibly TRBD1 (6 bases). The CDR3 contains 17 residues. Trimming took 5 bases from V and 5 from J, leaving 24 bases between them. Germline lookup yields CDR1 SGHAT and CDR2 FQNNGV.

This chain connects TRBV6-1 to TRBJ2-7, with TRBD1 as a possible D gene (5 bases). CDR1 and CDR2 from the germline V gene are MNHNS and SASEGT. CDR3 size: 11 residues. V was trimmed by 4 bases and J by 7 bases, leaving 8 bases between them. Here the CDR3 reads CASSAQGEQYF. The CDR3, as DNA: TGTGCCAGCAGTGCGCAGGGAGAGCAGTACTTC.

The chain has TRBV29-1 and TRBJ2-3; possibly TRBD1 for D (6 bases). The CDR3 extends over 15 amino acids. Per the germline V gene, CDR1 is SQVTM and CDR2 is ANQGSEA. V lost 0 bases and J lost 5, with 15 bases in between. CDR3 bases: TGCAGCGTTGAAGACCGATCCCGGGACATAGATACGCAGTATTTT. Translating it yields CSVEDRSRDIDTQYF.

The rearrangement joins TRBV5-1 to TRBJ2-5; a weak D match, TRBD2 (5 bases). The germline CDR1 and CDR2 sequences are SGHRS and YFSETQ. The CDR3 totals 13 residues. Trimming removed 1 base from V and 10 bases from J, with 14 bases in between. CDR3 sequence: CASSLTRMGSQYF. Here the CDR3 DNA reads TGCGCCAGCAGCTTGACCAGAATGGGGAGCCAGTACTTC.

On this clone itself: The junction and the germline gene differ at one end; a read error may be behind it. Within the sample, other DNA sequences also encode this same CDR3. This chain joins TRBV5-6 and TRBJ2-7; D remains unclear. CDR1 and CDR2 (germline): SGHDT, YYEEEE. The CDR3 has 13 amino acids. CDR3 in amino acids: CASSLGRYYEQYF. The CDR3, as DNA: TGCGCCAGCAGCTTGGGCAGATACTACGAGCAGTACTTC.

The CDR3 region is CASSVSGRAGDTQYF. The CDR3 DNA follows: TGTGCCAGCAGCGTTAGCGGGAGGGCCGGAGATACGCAGTATTTT. The chain has TRBV7-4 and TRBJ2-3; 11 bases match TRBD2. CDR1 is SGHVT and CDR2 is SQSDAQ in the germline V gene. The CDR3 consists of 15 residues. V was clipped by 5 bases and J by 5 bases; unmatched bases: 6.

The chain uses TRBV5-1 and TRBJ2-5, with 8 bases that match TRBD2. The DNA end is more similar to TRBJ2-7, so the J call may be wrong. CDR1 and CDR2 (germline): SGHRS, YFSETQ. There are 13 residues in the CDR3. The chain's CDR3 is CASSAGTSYEQYF. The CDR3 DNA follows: TGCGCCAGCAGCGCCGGGACTAGTTACGAGCAGTACTTC.

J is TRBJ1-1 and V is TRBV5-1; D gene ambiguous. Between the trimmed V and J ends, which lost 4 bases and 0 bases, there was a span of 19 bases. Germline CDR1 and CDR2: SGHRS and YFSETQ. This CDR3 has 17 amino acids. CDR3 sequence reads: CASSHREGFRMNTEAFF. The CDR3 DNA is TGCGCCAGCAGCCACAGAGAGGGATTTAGGATGAACACTGAAGCTTTCTTT.

CDR3 DNA: TGCGCCAGCAGTTCGGCCCAGCCTAAATTAACCGGGATCACCGGGGAGCTGTTTTTT. It translates to CASSSAQPKLTGITGELFF. The chain has TRBV10-2 and TRBJ2-2, with D perhaps TRBD2 (5 bases). Germline CDR1 WSHSY, CDR2 SAAADI. V dropped 5 bases and J dropped 4 bases, with 26 bases sitting between them. This CDR3 comprises 19 residues.

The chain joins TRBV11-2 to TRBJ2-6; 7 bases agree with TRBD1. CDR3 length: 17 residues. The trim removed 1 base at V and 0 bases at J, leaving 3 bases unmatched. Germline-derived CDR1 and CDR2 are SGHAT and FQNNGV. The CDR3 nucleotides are TGTGCCAGCAGCTTAGGTGGGGACAGCTCTGGGGCCAACGTCCTGACTTTC. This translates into CASSLGGDSSGANVLTF.

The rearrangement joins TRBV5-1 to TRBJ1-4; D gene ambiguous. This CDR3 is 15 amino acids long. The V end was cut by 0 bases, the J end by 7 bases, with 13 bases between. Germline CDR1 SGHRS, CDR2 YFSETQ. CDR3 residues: CASSLAEGRGEKLFF. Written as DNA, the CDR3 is TGCGCCAGCAGCTTGGCCGAAGGGCGGGGTGAAAAACTGTTTTTT.

The CDR3 region has the DNA TGCGCCAGCCGGGACAGTTCAACTAATGAAAAACTGTTTTTT. Translation: CASRDSSTNEKLFF. J is TRBJ1-4 and V is TRBV5-1; 7 positions agree with TRBD1. The CDR3 contains 14 residues. Germline V CDR1 and CDR2: SGHRS, YFSETQ. V lost 7 bases, J lost 0 bases, and 3 bases stayed unmatched.

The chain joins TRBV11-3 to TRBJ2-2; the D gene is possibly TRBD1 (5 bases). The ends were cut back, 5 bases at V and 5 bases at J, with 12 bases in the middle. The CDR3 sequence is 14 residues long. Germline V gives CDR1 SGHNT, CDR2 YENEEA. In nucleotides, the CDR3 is TGTGCCAGCAGCCCAGGGATATGGACCGGGGAGCTGTTTTTT. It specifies CASSPGIWTGELFF.

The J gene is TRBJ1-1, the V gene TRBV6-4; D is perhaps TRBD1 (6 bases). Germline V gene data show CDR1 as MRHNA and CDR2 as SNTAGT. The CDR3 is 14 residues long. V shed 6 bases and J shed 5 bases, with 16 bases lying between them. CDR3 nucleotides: TGTGCCAGCAGGGGGGGGCAGGGTTCGACTGAAGCTTTCTTT. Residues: CASRGGQGSTEAFF.

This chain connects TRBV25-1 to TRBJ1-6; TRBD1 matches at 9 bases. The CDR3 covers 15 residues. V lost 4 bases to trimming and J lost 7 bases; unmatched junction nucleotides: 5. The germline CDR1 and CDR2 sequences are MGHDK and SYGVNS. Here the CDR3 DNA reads TGTGCCAGCAGTGTGACCGACAGGGGGAATTCACCCCTCCACTTT. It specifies CASSVTDRGNSPLHF. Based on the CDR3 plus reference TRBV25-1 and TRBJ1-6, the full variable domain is EADIYQTPRYLVIGTGKKITLECSQTMGHDKMYWYQQDPGMELHLIHYSYGVNSTEKGDLSSESTVSRIRTEHFPLTLESARPSHTSQYLCASSVTDRGNSPLHFGNGTRLTVT.

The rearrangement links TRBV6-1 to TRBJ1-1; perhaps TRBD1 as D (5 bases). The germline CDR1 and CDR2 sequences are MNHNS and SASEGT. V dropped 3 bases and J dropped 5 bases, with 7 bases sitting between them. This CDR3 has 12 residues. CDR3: CASSEGGTEAFF. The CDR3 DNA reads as TGTGCCAGCAGTGAGGGGGGTACTGAAGCTTTCTTT.

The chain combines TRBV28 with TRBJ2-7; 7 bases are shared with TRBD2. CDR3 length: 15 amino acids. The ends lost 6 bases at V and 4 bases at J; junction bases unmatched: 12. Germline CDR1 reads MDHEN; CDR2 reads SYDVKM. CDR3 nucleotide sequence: TGTGCCAGCAGACTCGGGGGGTCGTTTGTTTACGAGCAGTACTTC. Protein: CASRLGGSFVYEQYF.

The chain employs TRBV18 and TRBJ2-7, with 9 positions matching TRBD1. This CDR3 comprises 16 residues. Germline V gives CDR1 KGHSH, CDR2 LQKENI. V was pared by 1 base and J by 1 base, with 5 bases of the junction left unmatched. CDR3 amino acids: CASSPRTGDGSYEQYF. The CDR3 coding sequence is TGTGCCAGCTCACCACGGACAGGGGATGGGTCCTACGAGCAGTACTTC.

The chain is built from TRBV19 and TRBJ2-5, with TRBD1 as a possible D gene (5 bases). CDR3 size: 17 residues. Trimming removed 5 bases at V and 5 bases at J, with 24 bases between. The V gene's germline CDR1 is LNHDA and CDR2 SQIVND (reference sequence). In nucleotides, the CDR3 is TGTGCCAGTAGTTTATCTCGGGCCGACCAGGGTGGGGAGACCCAGTACTTC. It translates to CASSLSRADQGGETQYF.